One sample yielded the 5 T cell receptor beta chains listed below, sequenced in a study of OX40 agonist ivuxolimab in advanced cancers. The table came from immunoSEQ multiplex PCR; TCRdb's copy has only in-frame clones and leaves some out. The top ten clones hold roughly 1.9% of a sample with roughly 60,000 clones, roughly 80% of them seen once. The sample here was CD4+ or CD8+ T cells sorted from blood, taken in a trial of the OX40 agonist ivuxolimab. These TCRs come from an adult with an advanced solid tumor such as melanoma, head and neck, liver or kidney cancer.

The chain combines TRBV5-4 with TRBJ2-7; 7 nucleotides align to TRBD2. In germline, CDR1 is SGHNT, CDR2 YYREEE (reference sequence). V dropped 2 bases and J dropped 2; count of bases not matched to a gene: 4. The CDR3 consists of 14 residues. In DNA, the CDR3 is TGTGCCAGCAGCTTCGGCGGGAGCCCCTACGAGCAGTACTTC. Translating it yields CASSFGGSPYEQYF.

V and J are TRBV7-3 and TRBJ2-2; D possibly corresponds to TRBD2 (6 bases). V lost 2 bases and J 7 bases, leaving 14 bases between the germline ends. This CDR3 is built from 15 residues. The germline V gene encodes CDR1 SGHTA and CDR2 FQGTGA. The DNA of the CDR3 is TGTGCCAGCAGCTTAGGCGGGCGGGGAGGCGGGGAGCTGTTTTTT. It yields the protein CASSLGGRGGGELFF.

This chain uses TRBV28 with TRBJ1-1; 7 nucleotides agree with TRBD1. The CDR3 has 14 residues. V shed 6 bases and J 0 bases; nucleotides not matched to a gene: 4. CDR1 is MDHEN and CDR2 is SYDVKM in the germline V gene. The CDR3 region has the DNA TGTGCCAGCAGACCGGGACAGCTGAACACTGAAGCTTTCTTT. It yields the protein CASRPGQLNTEAFF. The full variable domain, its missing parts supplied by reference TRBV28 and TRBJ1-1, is DVKVTQSSRYLVKRTGEKVFLECVQDMDHENMFWYRQDPGLGLRLIYFSYDVKMKEKGDIPEGYSVSREKKERFSLILESASTNQTSMYLCASRPGQLNTEAFFGQGTRLTVV.

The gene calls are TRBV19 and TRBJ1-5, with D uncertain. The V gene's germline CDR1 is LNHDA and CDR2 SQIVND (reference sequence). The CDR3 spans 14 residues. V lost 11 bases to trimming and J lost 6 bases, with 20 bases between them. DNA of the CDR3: TGTGCCTCCCAAGTGGTGGGGTGGGTTCAGCCCCAGCATTTT. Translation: CASQVVGWVQPQHF.

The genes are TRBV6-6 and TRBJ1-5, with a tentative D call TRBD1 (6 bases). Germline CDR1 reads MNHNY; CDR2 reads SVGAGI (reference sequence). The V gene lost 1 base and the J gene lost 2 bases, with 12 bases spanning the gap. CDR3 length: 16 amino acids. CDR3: CASSYLGGSGNQPQHF. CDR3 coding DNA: TGTGCCAGCAGTTACTTGGGGGGCTCGGGCAATCAGCCCCAGCATTTT.